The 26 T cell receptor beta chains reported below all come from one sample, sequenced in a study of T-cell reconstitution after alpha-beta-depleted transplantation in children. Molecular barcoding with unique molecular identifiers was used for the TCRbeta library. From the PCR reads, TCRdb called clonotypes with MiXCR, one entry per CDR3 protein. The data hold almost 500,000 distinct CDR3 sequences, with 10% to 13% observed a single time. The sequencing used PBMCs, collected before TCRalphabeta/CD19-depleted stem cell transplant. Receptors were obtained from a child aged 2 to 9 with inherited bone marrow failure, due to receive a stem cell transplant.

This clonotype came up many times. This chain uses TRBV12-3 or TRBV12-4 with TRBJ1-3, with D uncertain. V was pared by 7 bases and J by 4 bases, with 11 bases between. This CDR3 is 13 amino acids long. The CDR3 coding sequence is TGTGCCAGCATCCTAACTCTGGGAAACACCATATATTTT. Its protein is CASILTLGNTIYF.

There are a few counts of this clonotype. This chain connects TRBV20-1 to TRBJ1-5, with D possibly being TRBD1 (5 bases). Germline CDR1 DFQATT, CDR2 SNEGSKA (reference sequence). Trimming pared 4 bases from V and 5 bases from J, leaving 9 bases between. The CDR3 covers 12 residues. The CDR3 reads CSAKGRDQPQHF. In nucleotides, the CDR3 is TGCAGTGCTAAGGGGAGAGATCAGCCCCAGCATTTT.

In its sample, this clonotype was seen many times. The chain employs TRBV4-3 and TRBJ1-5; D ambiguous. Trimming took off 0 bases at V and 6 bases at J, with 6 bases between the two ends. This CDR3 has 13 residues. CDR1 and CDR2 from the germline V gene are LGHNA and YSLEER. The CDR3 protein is CASSQDVSQPQHF. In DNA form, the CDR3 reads TGCGCCAGCAGCCAAGATGTCAGTCAGCCCCAGCATTTT.

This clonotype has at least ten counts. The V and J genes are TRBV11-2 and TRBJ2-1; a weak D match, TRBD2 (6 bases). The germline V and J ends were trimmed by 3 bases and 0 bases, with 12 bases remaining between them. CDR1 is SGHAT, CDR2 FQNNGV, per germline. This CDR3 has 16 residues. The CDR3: CASSFGGTPSYNEQFF. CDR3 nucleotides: TGTGCCAGCAGCTTTGGTGGGACTCCCTCCTACAATGAGCAGTTCTTC. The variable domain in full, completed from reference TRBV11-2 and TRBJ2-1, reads EAGVAQSPRYKIIEKRQSVAFWCNPISGHATLYWYQQILGQGPKLLIQFQNNGVVDDSQLPKDRFSAERLKGVDSTLKIQPAKLEDSAVYLCASSFGGTPSYNEQFFGPGTRLTVL.

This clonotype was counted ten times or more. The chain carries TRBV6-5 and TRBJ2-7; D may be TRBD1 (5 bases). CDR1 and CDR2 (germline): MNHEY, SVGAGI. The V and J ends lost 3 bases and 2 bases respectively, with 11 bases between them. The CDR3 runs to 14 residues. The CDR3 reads CASSYNDSPYEQYF. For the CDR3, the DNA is TGTGCCAGCAGTTATAATGACAGTCCCTACGAGCAGTACTTC.

The CDR3 DNA follows: TGCGCCAGCAGCCGAGGGACTAGCGGAGGATCCAATGAGCAGTTCTTC. Translating gives CASSRGTSGGSNEQFF. The chain joins TRBV4-1 to TRBJ2-1; 11 positions match TRBD2. Looked up from germline, CDR1 is MGHRA and CDR2 is YSYEKL. The J segment lost 6 bases and the V segment lost 4 bases, leaving 8 bases of the junction unmatched. The CDR3 is made up of 16 amino acids.

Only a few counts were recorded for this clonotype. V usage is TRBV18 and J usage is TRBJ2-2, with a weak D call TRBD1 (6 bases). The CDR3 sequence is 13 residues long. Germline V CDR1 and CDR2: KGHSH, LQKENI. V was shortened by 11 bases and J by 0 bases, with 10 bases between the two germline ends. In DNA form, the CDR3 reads TGTGCCTCGCAGGGGACGAACACCGGGGAGCTGTTTTTT. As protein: CASQGTNTGELFF.

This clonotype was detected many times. The CDR3 nucleotides are TGTGCCAGTAGTATCTCGGAACTGAATTACGAGCAGTACTTC. Protein: CASSISELNYEQYF. The rearrangement links TRBV19 to TRBJ2-7; D is ambiguous. Per the germline V gene, CDR1 is LNHDA and CDR2 is SQIVND (reference sequence). This CDR3 contains 14 residues. V was pared by 3 bases and J by 4 bases, with 13 bases between.

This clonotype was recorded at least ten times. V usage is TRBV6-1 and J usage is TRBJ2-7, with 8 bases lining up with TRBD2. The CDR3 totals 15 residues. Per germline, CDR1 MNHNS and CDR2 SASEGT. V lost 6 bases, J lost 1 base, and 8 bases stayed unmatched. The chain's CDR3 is CASSPDLAGSYEQYF. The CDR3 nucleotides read TGTGCCAGCAGCCCCGATTTAGCGGGATCCTACGAGCAGTACTTC.

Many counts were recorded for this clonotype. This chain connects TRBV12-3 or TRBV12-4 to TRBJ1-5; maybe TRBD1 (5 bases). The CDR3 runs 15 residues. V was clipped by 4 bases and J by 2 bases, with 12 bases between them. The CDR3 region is CASSSGLAGNQPQHF. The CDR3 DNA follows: TGTGCCAGCAGTTCGGGACTGGCGGGCAATCAGCCCCAGCATTTT.

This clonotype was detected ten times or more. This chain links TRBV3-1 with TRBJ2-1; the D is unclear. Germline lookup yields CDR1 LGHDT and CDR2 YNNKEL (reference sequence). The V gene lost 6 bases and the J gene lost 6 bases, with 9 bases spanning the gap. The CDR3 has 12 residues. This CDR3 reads CASSRRGNEQFF. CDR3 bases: TGTGCCAGCAGTCGTAGAGGCAATGAGCAGTTCTTC.

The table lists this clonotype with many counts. CDR3 in amino acids: CASSQSGPRTPTQYF. The CDR3 DNA follows: TGCGCCAGCAGTCAAAGCGGTCCTAGGACACCTACGCAGTATTTT. The chain combines TRBV23-1 with TRBJ2-3; D tentatively reads TRBD1 or TRBD2 (5 bases each). TRBV23-1 is flagged as an ORF with uncertain function. V dropped 2 bases and J dropped 8 bases, with 17 bases sitting between them. The CDR3 has 15 amino acids.

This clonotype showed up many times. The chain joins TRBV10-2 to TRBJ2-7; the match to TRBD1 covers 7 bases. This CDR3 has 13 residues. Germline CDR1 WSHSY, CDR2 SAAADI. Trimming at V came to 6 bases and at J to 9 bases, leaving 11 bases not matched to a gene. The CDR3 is CASSRDSPSRQYF. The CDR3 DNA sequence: TGCGCCAGCAGCCGGGACAGCCCTAGTCGGCAGTACTTC.

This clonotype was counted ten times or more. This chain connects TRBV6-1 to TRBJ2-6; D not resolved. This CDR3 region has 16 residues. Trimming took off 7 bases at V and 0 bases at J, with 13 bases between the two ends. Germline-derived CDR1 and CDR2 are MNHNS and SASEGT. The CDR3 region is CASTPGHLSGANVLTF. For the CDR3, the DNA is TGTGCCAGCACACCCGGCCATCTCTCTGGGGCCAACGTCCTGACTTTC.

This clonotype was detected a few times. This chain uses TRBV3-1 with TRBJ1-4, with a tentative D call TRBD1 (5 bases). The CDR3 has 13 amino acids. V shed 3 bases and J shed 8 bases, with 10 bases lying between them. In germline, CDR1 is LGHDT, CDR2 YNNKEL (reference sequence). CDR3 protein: CASSQGRSEKLFF. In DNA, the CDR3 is TGTGCCAGCAGCCAGGGGCGAAGCGAAAAACTGTTTTTT.

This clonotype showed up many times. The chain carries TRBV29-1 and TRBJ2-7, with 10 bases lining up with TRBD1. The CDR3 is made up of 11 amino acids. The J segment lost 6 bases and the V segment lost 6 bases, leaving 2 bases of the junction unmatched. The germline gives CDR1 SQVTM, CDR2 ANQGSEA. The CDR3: CSVWTGGEQYF. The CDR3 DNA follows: TGCAGCGTATGGACAGGGGGCGAGCAGTACTTC.

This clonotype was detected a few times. The CDR3 nucleotides are TGCAGCGTTGAAGGGAGACAAAGCCAAGAGACCCAGTACTTC. This codes for CSVEGRQSQETQYF. V gene TRBV29-1 combines with J gene TRBJ2-5; D not resolved. V lost 1 base to trimming and J lost 1 base, with 10 bases between them. Germline CDR1 reads SQVTM; CDR2 reads ANQGSEA. The CDR3 loop spans 14 amino acids.

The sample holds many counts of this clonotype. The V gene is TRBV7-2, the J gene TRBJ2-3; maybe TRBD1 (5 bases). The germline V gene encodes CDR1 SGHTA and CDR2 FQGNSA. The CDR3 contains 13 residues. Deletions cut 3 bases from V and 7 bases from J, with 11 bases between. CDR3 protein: CASSLGRPYTQYF. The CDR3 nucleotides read TGTGCCAGCAGCTTGGGGCGGCCCTATACGCAGTATTTT. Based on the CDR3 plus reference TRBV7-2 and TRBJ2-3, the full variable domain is GAGVSQSPSNKVTEKGKDVELRCDPISGHTALYWYRQSLGQGLEFLIYFQGNSAPDKSGLPSDRFSAERTGGSVSTLTIQRTQQEDSAVYLCASSLGRPYTQYFGPGTRLTVL.

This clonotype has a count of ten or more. In DNA form, the CDR3 reads TGCAGTGCAGCCGGGACAGGGGGCCATAGCAATCAGCCCCAGCATTTT. It specifies CSAAGTGGHSNQPQHF. The chain is built from TRBV20-1 and TRBJ1-5, with 12 bases matching TRBD1. The CDR3 is 16 residues long. Looked up from germline, CDR1 is DFQATT and CDR2 is SNEGSKA (reference sequence). V shed 6 bases and J 0 bases; nucleotides not matched to a gene: 6.

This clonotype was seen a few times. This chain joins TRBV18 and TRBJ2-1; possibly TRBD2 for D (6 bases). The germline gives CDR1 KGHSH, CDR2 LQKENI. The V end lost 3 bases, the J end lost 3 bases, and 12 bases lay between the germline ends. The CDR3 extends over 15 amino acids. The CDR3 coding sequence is TGTGCCAGCTCACCGGGAGGCGGGGACTACAATGAGCAGTTCTTC. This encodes CASSPGGGDYNEQFF.

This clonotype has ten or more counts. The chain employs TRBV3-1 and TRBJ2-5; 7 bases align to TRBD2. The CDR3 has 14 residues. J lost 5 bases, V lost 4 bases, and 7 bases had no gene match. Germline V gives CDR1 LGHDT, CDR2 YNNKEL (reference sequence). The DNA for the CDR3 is TGTGCCAGCAGCCCAAGGACTAGTCACGAGACCCAGTACTTC. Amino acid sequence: CASSPRTSHETQYF.

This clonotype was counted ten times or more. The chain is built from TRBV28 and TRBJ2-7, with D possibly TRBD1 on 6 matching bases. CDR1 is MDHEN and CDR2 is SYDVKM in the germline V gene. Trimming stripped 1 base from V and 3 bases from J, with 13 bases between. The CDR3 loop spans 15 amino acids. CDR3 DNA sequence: TGTGCCAGCAGTTTATTTGGGGGACACAACTACGAGCAGTACTTC. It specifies CASSLFGGHNYEQYF.

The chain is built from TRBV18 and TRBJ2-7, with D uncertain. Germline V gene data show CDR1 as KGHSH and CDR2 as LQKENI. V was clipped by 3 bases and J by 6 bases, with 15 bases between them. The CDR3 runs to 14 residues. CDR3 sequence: CASSPARSVREQYF. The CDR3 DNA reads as TGTGCCAGCTCACCTGCCCGAAGCGTCCGCGAGCAGTACTTC. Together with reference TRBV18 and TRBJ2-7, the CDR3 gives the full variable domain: NAGVMQNPRHLVRRRGQEARLRCSPMKGHSHVYWYRQLPEEGLKFMVYLQKENIIDESGMPKERFSAEFPKEGPSILRIQQVVRGDSAAYFCASSPARSVREQYFGPGTRLTVT.

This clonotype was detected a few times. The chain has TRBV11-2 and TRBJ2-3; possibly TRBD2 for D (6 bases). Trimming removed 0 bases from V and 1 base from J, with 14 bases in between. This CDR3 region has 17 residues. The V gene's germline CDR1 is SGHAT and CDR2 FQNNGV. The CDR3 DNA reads TGTGCCAGCAGCTTAGATGGGCCGGGACTTCGCACAGATACGCAGTATTTT. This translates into CASSLDGPGLRTDTQYF.

The CDR3 sequence: CATSDPWSPEAFF. The DNA for the CDR3 is TGTGCCACCAGTGATCCGTGGTCCCCTGAAGCTTTCTTT. The V gene is TRBV24-1, the J gene TRBJ1-1; D gene unclear. The CDR3 contains 13 residues. The V gene lost 3 bases and the J gene lost 6 bases, with 10 bases spanning the gap. Germline CDR1 is KGHDR and CDR2 is SFDVKD.

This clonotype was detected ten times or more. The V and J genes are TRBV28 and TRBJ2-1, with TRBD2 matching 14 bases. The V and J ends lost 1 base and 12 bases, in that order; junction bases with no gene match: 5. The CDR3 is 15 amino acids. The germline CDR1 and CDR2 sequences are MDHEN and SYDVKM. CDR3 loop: CASSLSAGLAGGQFF. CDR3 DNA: TGTGCCAGCAGTTTATCCGCCGGACTAGCGGGAGGGCAGTTCTTC.